What follows are 15 T cell receptor beta chains derived from one specimen sequenced in a study of response to subunit inactivated influenza vaccine. Each CDR3 protein is one row after TCRdb ran MiXCR on the RT-PCR reads. This sample has around 790,000 distinct CDR3 sequences, with about 20% found just once. This material consisted of PBMCs from blood, taken roughly 5 days after vaccination. The receptor source for this set is a man aged 45 to 65 who received an inactivated influenza vaccine.

This chain uses TRBV6-2 or TRBV6-3 with TRBJ2-5; D may be TRBD1 or TRBD2 (5 bases each). V gave up 0 bases and J gave up 9 bases, with 8 bases separating them. This CDR3 has 12 residues. Germline values: CDR1 MNHEY, CDR2 SVGEGT. CDR3 sequence (DNA): TGTGCCAGCAGTTACTCGGGGCGGGCCCAGTACTTC. Protein: CASSYSGRAQYF.

This clonotype was seen a few times. The chain recombines TRBV20-1 with TRBJ1-5, with D uncertain. V lost 3 bases and J lost 0, with 12 bases in between. The CDR3 has 15 amino acids. CDR1 and CDR2 (germline): DFQATT, SNEGSKA (reference sequence). The CDR3: CSARADGYSNQPQHF. CDR3 coding DNA: TGCAGTGCTAGGGCGGACGGATATAGCAATCAGCCCCAGCATTTT.

There are a few counts of this clonotype. The chain couples TRBV3-1 to TRBJ1-2, with TRBD1 matching over 9 bases. Germline CDR1 LGHDT, CDR2 YNNKEL (reference sequence). CDR3 length: 16 residues. V dropped 4 bases and J dropped 2; count of bases not matched to a gene: 8. The CDR3 protein is CASSPGGTGKNYGYTF. The CDR3 DNA reads as TGTGCCAGCAGCCCAGGAGGGACAGGGAAAAACTATGGCTACACCTTC.

The V gene is TRBV6-1, the J gene TRBJ2-1; D possibly corresponds to TRBD2 (6 bases). Trimming took off 6 bases at V and 2 bases at J, with 11 bases between the two ends. The CDR3 loop spans 14 amino acids. The germline CDR1 and CDR2 sequences are MNHNS and SASEGT. The CDR3: CASRAGRTYNEQFF. CDR3 nucleotides: TGTGCCAGCAGGGCGGGGCGCACCTACAATGAGCAGTTCTTC.

The genes are TRBV7-6 and TRBJ2-7; D is unclear. Germline assignment: CDR1 SGHVS and CDR2 FNYEAQ. CDR3 length: 15 residues. V lost 6 bases and J lost 0, with 15 bases in between. CDR3: CASSKNSGVSYEQYF. CDR3 DNA: TGTGCCAGCAGTAAAAATAGTGGGGTCTCCTACGAGCAGTACTTC.

This clonotype was seen repeatedly, ten times or more. The CDR3 is CASSDRVFVTDTQYF. CDR3 nucleotides: TGTGCCAGCAGTGACAGGGTGTTTGTGACAGATACGCAGTATTTT. The V and J genes are TRBV2 and TRBJ2-3; TRBD1 is a possible D gene (5 bases). CDR3 length: 15 amino acids. CDR1 and CDR2 (germline): SNHLY, FYNNEI. The V end was cut by 3 bases, the J end by 3 bases, with 13 bases between.

This clonotype came up a few times. The rearrangement links TRBV20-1 to TRBJ2-2; D not resolved. This CDR3 has 13 amino acids. The V and J ends lost 6 bases and 3 bases respectively, with 11 bases between them. Per germline, CDR1 DFQATT and CDR2 SNEGSKA (reference sequence). The CDR3 DNA is TGCAGTGCCAAGAGAATCGACACCGGGGAGCTGTTTTTT. Protein sequence: CSAKRIDTGELFF.

V usage is TRBV7-8 and J usage is TRBJ2-5; tentative D call: TRBD1 (6 bases). Trimming stripped 4 bases from V and 3 bases from J, with 15 bases between. This CDR3 comprises 15 residues. Looked up from germline, CDR1 is SGHVS and CDR2 is FQNEAQ. CDR3 coding DNA: TGTGCCAGCAGCTACACCGGACAGCCGAAAGAGACCCAGTACTTC. Amino acid sequence: CASSYTGQPKETQYF.

The chain employs TRBV6-1 and TRBJ2-5, with 9 bases lining up with TRBD1. The ends lost 7 bases at V and 9 bases at J; junction bases unmatched: 12. Looked up from germline, CDR1 is MNHNS and CDR2 is SASEGT. CDR3 length: 14 amino acids. The CDR3 sequence: CASKDTGTGTPQYF. CDR3 DNA: TGTGCCAGCAAAGACACCGGGACAGGGACGCCCCAGTACTTC.

This clonotype has more than one count but fewer than ten. The chain uses TRBV18 and TRBJ2-7; the D is unclear. This CDR3 has 13 residues. Germline V lookup: CDR1 KGHSH, CDR2 LQKENI. The ends were cut back, 5 bases at V and 2 bases at J, with 10 bases in the middle. The CDR3 bases are TGTGCCAGCTCAACCAGGCCCCCCTACGAGCAGTACTTC. Its protein is CASSTRPPYEQYF. The entire variable domain, with the rest obtained from reference TRBV18 and TRBJ2-7, is as follows: NAGVMQNPRHLVRRRGQEARLRCSPMKGHSHVYWYRQLPEEGLKFMVYLQKENIIDESGMPKERFSAEFPKEGPSILRIQQVVRGDSAAYFCASSTRPPYEQYFGPGTRLTVT.

This clonotype turned up a few times. The chain links TRBV20-1 to TRBJ2-7; D might be TRBD1 or TRBD2, each matching 5 bases. V lost 1 base and J 4 bases, leaving 14 bases between the germline ends. This CDR3 comprises 14 residues. Germline V lookup: CDR1 DFQATT, CDR2 SNEGSKA (reference sequence). The CDR3 here is CSARVGDLDYEQYF. The DNA of the CDR3 is TGCAGTGCTAGAGTCGGGGACCTAGATTACGAGCAGTACTTC.

A few counts support this clonotype. The chain couples TRBV20-1 to TRBJ1-6, with a weak D call TRBD1 (6 bases). Germline CDR1 is DFQATT and CDR2 is SNEGSKA (reference sequence). The CDR3 loop spans 15 amino acids. Trimming shortened V by 1 base and J by 14 bases, and 21 bases separated the two germline ends. CDR3 nucleotide sequence: TGCAGTGCTAGAGCGGAACAGGGCCTAGGCTTCGCCCTCCACTTT. Amino acids: CSARAEQGLGFALHF.

This chain links TRBV4-3 with TRBJ2-3, with a possible D match to TRBD2 (5 bases). CDR1 and CDR2 from the germline V gene are LGHNA and YSLEER. The CDR3 extends over 16 amino acids. The V end was cut by 0 bases, the J end by 0 bases, with 10 bases between. CDR3 sequence: CASSQEVLASTDTQYF. The DNA of the CDR3 is TGCGCCAGCAGCCAAGAGGTCCTAGCTAGCACAGATACGCAGTATTTT.

About this clonotype itself: The CDR3 end shows no conserved phenylalanine or tryptophan, and so a read error is likely. The chain recombines TRBV7-8 with TRBJ1-2; TRBD1 is a possible D gene (6 bases). Per germline, CDR1 SGHVS and CDR2 FQNEAQ. CDR3 length: 13 amino acids. The germline V and J ends were trimmed by 5 bases and 5 bases, with 12 bases remaining between them. CDR3: CASSTGTDYGYTL. The DNA of the CDR3 is TGTGCCAGCAGCACAGGGACGGATTATGGCTACACCCTC.

This clonotype was picked up a small number of times. This chain links TRBV25-1 with TRBJ2-3; D not certain. The germline gives CDR1 MGHDK, CDR2 SYGVNS. Trimming removed 3 bases at V and 1 base at J, with 11 bases between. The CDR3 covers 15 residues. In DNA, the CDR3 is TGTGCCAGCAGTGACCTCGGGCAGGGCACAGATACGCAGTATTTT. Translating gives CASSDLGQGTDTQYF.